This entry describes one T cell receptor (beta chain). The CDR3 totals 14 residues. The germline V gene encodes CDR1 MNHEY and CDR2 SVGAGI. Trimming took 5 bases from V and 0 from J, leaving 10 bases between them. Libraries were prepared by immunoSEQ multiplex PCR; TCRdb keeps only in-frame clonotypes and omits some of them. The data contain more than 2,000,000 clones, around 94% of them singletons. This entry belongs to a study of shared clonotypes between healthy human individuals. Sequenced: naive CD4+ T cells sorted from blood. The subset: CD45RA+ positively selected. V usage is TRBV6-5 and J usage is TRBJ1-2, with D hard to call. The source is a man aged 18 to 29 in good health. CDR3 residues: CASSPRNPNYGYTF. CDR3 nucleotide sequence: TGTGCCAGCAGTCCCCGGAATCCTAACTATGGCTACACCTTC.